This is a list of T cell receptor beta chains from one sample in a study of CD8+ T cells in alopecia areata. Data came from immunoSEQ multiplex PCR; TCRdb stores just in-frame clones and leaves some out. The sample has 98,000 or so clones, under 65% seen once. Sequenced sample: NKG2D-low CD8+ T cells sorted from blood. The receptors were sampled from a human donor with alopecia areata. Each CDR3 is given with its conserved first and last residue. The order of the fields is J gene, clone size, V gene, D gene, CDR3 protein, CDR3 DNA. The D gene is left open where the match is weak. A clone size is listed for some rows: how often the clone was seen (once, few, many), or a class if it is expanded.

TRBJ2-1 | - | TRBV5-6 | - | CASSFITGLHNEQFF | TGTGCCAGCAGCTTCATAACAGGGCTTCACAATGAGCAGTTCTTC
TRBJ2-3 | - | TRBV6-5 | - | CASSAAAGHTDTQYF | TGTGCCAGCAGCGCCGCGGCAGGGCATACAGATACGCAGTATTTT
TRBJ2-2 | - | TRBV6-5 | - | CASSFRGSAGELFF | TGTGCCAGCAGTTTCAGGGGTAGCGCCGGGGAGCTGTTTTTT
TRBJ1-2 | few | TRBV29-1 | - | CSVEGFFGEESGDNNYGYTF | TGCAGCGTTGAAGGGTTTTTCGGGGAAGAAAGTGGGGACAATAACTATGGCTACACCTTC
TRBJ1-2 | many | TRBV14 | - | CASSRGANYGYTF | TGTGCCAGCAGCCGGGGCGCTAACTATGGCTACACCTTC
TRBJ2-4 | - | TRBV5-1 | TRBD2 | CASSLGTSALRAKNIQYF | TGCGCCAGCAGCTTGGGGACTAGCGCCCTGAGGGCCAAAAACATTCAGTACTTC
TRBJ2-5 | - | TRBV30 | - | CAWRRDDEETQYF | TGTGCCTGGCGCCGGGACGATGAAGAGACCCAGTACTTC
TRBJ2-7 | - | TRBV7-6 | TRBD2 | CASSPGTSGRYEQYF | TGTGCCAGCAGCCCAGGGACTAGCGGGAGGTACGAGCAGTACTTC
TRBJ2-1 | - | TRBV25-1 | - | CASMGSLDEQFF | TGTGCCAGCATGGGTTCCCTCGATGAGCAGTTCTTC
TRBJ2-1 | - | TRBV4-1 | - | CASSQVRRGAEQFF | TGCGCCAGCAGCCAAGTTCGTCGGGGGGCTGAGCAGTTCTTC
TRBJ1-2 | few | TRBV14 | TRBD1 | CASSQVVAGGYGYTF | TGTGCCAGCAGCCAAGTCGTTGCAGGGGGCTATGGCTACACCTTC
TRBJ2-3 | - | TRBV6-1 | - | CASSLTVRTDTQYF | TGTGCCAGCAGCCTTACTGTCCGCACAGATACGCAGTATTTT
TRBJ2-1 | - | TRBV5-1 | - | CASSLDAGSYNEQFF | TGCGCCAGCAGCTTGGACGCAGGGAGCTACAATGAGCAGTTCTTC
TRBJ2-7 | - | TRBV6-6 | TRBD2 | CASSPKRDFLEQYF | TGTGCCAGCAGCCCGAAGCGGGACTTCCTCGAGCAGTACTTC
TRBJ1-2 | - | TRBV29-1 | - | CSVEDSGVGGYTF | TGCAGCGTTGAAGATTCCGGAGTTGGTGGCTACACCTTC